The present TCR beta chain was sequenced within a study of graft-versus-host responses after intestinal transplantation. Study information: Transplantation in recipients was multivisceral, liver-intestinal, or isolated intestinal. Tacrolimus plus steroids were given to all recipients for about three years, preceded by anti-thymocyte globulin induction.

The CDR3 spans 14 residues. The V gene's germline CDR1 is SGHRS and CDR2 YFSETQ. Trimming removed 1 base at V and 6 bases at J, with 8 bases between. Measured with immunoSEQ multiplex PCR; TCRdb has only the in-frame clones, and not every one. In the table there are about 47,000 clones, 85% to 95% of which are singletons. As concerns this clone: What it binds is not known.

This specimen consisted of unstimulated CD8+ T cells sorted from spleen or lymph node cells, obtained before transplant. The TCR was taken from a human donor who was the organ donor for an intestinal transplant. This chain uses TRBV5-1 with TRBJ1-6, with D maybe TRBD1 (5 bases). The CDR3 sequence is CASSLSRANSPLHF. The CDR3 coding sequence is TGCGCCAGCAGCTTGTCCAGGGCTAATTCACCCCTCCACTTT.